This TCR beta chain is drawn from a study of blood T cell repertoires in COVID-19. Overall study context: Sites in the United States, Italy and Spain provided acute and convalescent COVID-19 samples. Sample material is recorded as cDNA or gDNA derived from T cells, B-cell-depleted T cells, or PBMCs.

Trimming took 3 bases from V and 9 from J; bases not matched to a gene: 16. Germline CDR1 reads SEHNR; CDR2 reads FQNEAQ (reference sequence). The CDR3 is made up of 16 amino acids. Original analysis: Quantification of nucleated cells was approximated via reference gene primer amplification. The table came from immunoSEQ multiplex PCR; TCRdb's copy has only in-frame clones and leaves some out. V and J calls and clone size are given by that table; D and trimming were obtained from the DNA. The sample holds under 300,000 clones; more than 75% are singletons and the top ten take less than 20%. The sample was PBMCs or T cells enriched from blood (not recorded which). The chain is built from TRBV7-9 and TRBJ1-1; TRBD1 aligns across 7 bases. This receptor was obtained from a man younger than 35 who had recovered from COVID-19. DNA of the CDR3: TGTGCCAGCAGCTTGGCGTATTTGGACAGGTCCTTCCAAGCTTTCTTT. Amino acid sequence: CASSLAYLDRSFQAFF.